The rows below give T cell receptor beta chains drawn from one sample of a study of CD4 and CD8 cells across lung adenocarcinoma regions. TCRdb processed the PCR reads anew with MiXCR; each CDR3 protein has one entry. This sample has thousands of distinct CDR3 sequences, with 62% found just once. Sequencing was done on a sample of CD4+ T cells from the center of a lung tumor. These receptors all stem from a female donor with lung adenocarcinoma. The CD4 and CD8 labels of this study may be unreliable. Both conserved end residues are part of each CDR3. D genes are given only for firm matches. Rows may omit the clone size; those that give it use once, few, many or a size class.

v_gene: TRBV6-5; j_gene: TRBJ2-7; d_gene: NA; abundance: few; CDR3aa: CASSYAARGVYEQYF; CDR3nt: TGTGCCAGCAGTTACGCTGCCAGGGGGGTCTACGAGCAGTACTTC
v_gene: TRBV7-2; j_gene: TRBJ2-1; d_gene: NA; abundance: few; CDR3aa: CASSPGVYNEQFF; CDR3nt: TGTGCCAGCAGCCCGGGTGTCTACAATGAGCAGTTCTTC
v_gene: TRBV6-1; j_gene: TRBJ2-7; d_gene: TRBD2; abundance: few; CDR3aa: CASSPGTTEVEQYF; CDR3nt: TGTGCCAGCAGCCCCGGGACTACCGAGGTCGAGCAGTACTTC
v_gene: TRBV10-3; j_gene: TRBJ2-7; d_gene: TRBD1; abundance: NA; CDR3aa: CATLSGQGYEQYF; CDR3nt: TGTGCCACCCTCTCGGGACAGGGATACGAGCAGTACTTC
v_gene: TRBV6-5; j_gene: TRBJ2-7; d_gene: NA; abundance: NA; CDR3aa: CASSFGSSYEQYF; CDR3nt: TGTGCCAGCAGTTTTGGGAGCTCCTACGAGCAGTACTTC
v_gene: TRBV10-3; j_gene: TRBJ2-5; d_gene: TRBD2; abundance: NA; CDR3aa: CAIRRTSGRQETQYF; CDR3nt: TGTGCCATCAGGAGGACTAGCGGGAGACAGGAGACCCAGTACTTC
v_gene: TRBV12-3/TRBV12-4; j_gene: TRBJ1-5; d_gene: NA; abundance: once; CDR3aa: CASNLAGFNSPLHF; CDR3nt: TGTGCCAGCAATCTGGCAGGCTTCAATTCACCCCTCCATTTT
v_gene: TRBV11-3; j_gene: TRBJ2-5; d_gene: TRBD1; abundance: NA; CDR3aa: CASSPGTGQETQYF; CDR3nt: TGTGCCAGCAGCCCCGGGACAGGGCAAGAGACCCAGTACTTC
v_gene: TRBV12-3/TRBV12-4; j_gene: TRBJ2-4; d_gene: NA; abundance: NA; CDR3aa: CASMVQGRDIQYF; CDR3nt: TGTGCCAGCATGGTTCAGGGAAGGGACATTCAGTACTTC
v_gene: TRBV6-5; j_gene: TRBJ2-3; d_gene: TRBD2; abundance: NA; CDR3aa: CASVSGRTDTQYF; CDR3nt: TGTGCCAGCGTTAGCGGGAGAACAGATACGCAGTATTTT
v_gene: TRBV11-2; j_gene: TRBJ2-7; d_gene: TRBD2; abundance: NA; CDR3aa: CASSSTGGYEQYF; CDR3nt: TGTGCCAGCAGCTCTACGGGGGGCTACGAGCAGTACTTC
v_gene: TRBV20-1; j_gene: TRBJ2-2; d_gene: NA; abundance: few; CDR3aa: CSARGHRDGAGELFF; CDR3nt: TGCAGTGCTAGAGGCCACAGGGATGGAGCCGGGGAGCTGTTTTTT
v_gene: TRBV7-6; j_gene: TRBJ2-3; d_gene: NA; abundance: NA; CDR3aa: CASSLGPAGAGDTQYF; CDR3nt: TGTGCCAGCAGCTTGGGTCCCGCGGGGGCTGGTGATACGCAGTATTTT
v_gene: TRBV5-1; j_gene: TRBJ2-1; d_gene: NA; abundance: NA; CDR3aa: CASSLDGTPPSYNEQFF; CDR3nt: TGCGCCAGCAGCTTGGATGGGACCCCCCCCTCCTACAATGAGCAGTTCTTC
v_gene: TRBV6-1; j_gene: TRBJ2-7; d_gene: TRBD2; abundance: NA; CDR3aa: CASAENSGSPYEQYF; CDR3nt: TGTGCCAGCGCCGAGAATAGCGGGAGTCCCTACGAGCAGTACTTC
v_gene: TRBV7-2; j_gene: TRBJ2-3; d_gene: TRBD2; abundance: NA; CDR3aa: CASSARGGGGTNMQYF; CDR3nt: TGTGCCAGCAGCGCCCGGGGGGGGGGAGGCACAAACATGCAGTATTTC
v_gene: TRBV6-1; j_gene: TRBJ1-2; d_gene: NA; abundance: NA; CDR3aa: CASSRDYQYGYTF; CDR3nt: TGTGCCAGCAGCAGGGACTACCAATATGGCTACACCTTC
v_gene: TRBV6-5; j_gene: TRBJ1-4; d_gene: NA; abundance: NA; CDR3aa: CASSYSRPGTGEKLFF; CDR3nt: TGTGCCAGCAGTTACTCAAGACCAGGGACCGGGGAAAAACTGTTTTTT
v_gene: TRBV6-8; j_gene: TRBJ1-4; d_gene: NA; abundance: NA; CDR3aa: CASRTTGDINEKLFF; CDR3nt: TGTGCCAGCAGAACGACAGGAGACATTAATGAAAAACTGTTTTTT
v_gene: TRBV6-5; j_gene: TRBJ2-1; d_gene: TRBD2; abundance: NA; CDR3aa: CASRLAASYNEQFF; CDR3nt: TGTGCCTCCCGACTAGCGGCGTCCTACAATGAGCAGTTCTTC
v_gene: TRBV11-1; j_gene: TRBJ2-1; d_gene: NA; abundance: NA; CDR3aa: CASSLGRSSYNEQFF; CDR3nt: TGTGCCAGCAGCTTAGGGAGGAGCTCCTACAATGAGCAGTTCTTC
v_gene: TRBV7-6; j_gene: TRBJ2-1; d_gene: TRBD2; abundance: medium-sized; CDR3aa: CASSQGGTSSYNEQFF; CDR3nt: TGTGCCAGCAGCCAAGGGGGGACTAGCAGCTACAATGAGCAGTTCTTC
v_gene: TRBV10-3; j_gene: TRBJ2-7; d_gene: TRBD2; abundance: once; CDR3aa: CATGGLAGGGEQYF; CDR3nt: TGTGCCACCGGCGGACTAGCGGGAGGAGGGGAGCAGTACTTC
v_gene: TRBV7-6; j_gene: TRBJ2-5; d_gene: NA; abundance: NA; CDR3aa: CASSLVNYKETQYF; CDR3nt: TGTGCCAGCAGCTTAGTTAACTACAAAGAGACCCAGTACTTC
v_gene: TRBV12-3/TRBV12-4; j_gene: TRBJ2-1; d_gene: TRBD1; abundance: NA; CDR3aa: CASSAPGQGVTQFF; CDR3nt: TGTGCCAGCAGTGCACCGGGACAGGGCGTGACCCAGTTCTTC
v_gene: TRBV4-1; j_gene: TRBJ1-1; d_gene: NA; abundance: few; CDR3aa: CASSRQIGDYEAFF; CDR3nt: TGCGCCAGCAGCCGACAAATTGGCGACTATGAAGCTTTCTTT
v_gene: TRBV14; j_gene: TRBJ1-1; d_gene: NA; abundance: few; CDR3aa: CASSPLDGLNTEAFF; CDR3nt: TGTGCCAGCAGCCCTTTAGACGGACTGAACACTGAAGCTTTCTTT
v_gene: TRBV11-3; j_gene: TRBJ2-7; d_gene: TRBD1; abundance: NA; CDR3aa: CASSLEGTGIAYEQYF; CDR3nt: TGTGCCAGCAGCTTGGAAGGGACAGGGATTGCCTACGAGCAGTACTTC
v_gene: TRBV11-3; j_gene: TRBJ2-5; d_gene: NA; abundance: NA; CDR3aa: CASSENQETQYF; CDR3nt: TGTGCCAGCAGCGAAAACCAAGAGACCCAGTACTTC
v_gene: TRBV6-1; j_gene: TRBJ2-6; d_gene: TRBD1; abundance: NA; CDR3aa: CASIPRQGAGGANVLTF; CDR3nt: TGTGCCAGCATACCTAGACAGGGGGCGGGAGGGGCCAACGTCCTGACTTTC
v_gene: TRBV7-8; j_gene: TRBJ2-5; d_gene: TRBD1; abundance: NA; CDR3aa: CASSLDRIGKGQETQYF; CDR3nt: TGTGCCAGCAGCTTGGACAGGATAGGGAAAGGACAAGAGACCCAGTACTTC
v_gene: TRBV6-1; j_gene: TRBJ2-1; d_gene: TRBD2; abundance: NA; CDR3aa: CASSFSSGSYGEQFF; CDR3nt: TGTGCCAGCTCCTTCTCTAGCGGGTCCTACGGGGAGCAGTTTTTC
v_gene: TRBV12-3/TRBV12-4; j_gene: TRBJ2-5; d_gene: NA; abundance: NA; CDR3aa: CASSFRPEETQYF; CDR3nt: TGTGCCAGCAGTTTCAGGCCAGAAGAGACCCAGTACTTC
v_gene: TRBV29-1; j_gene: TRBJ2-7; d_gene: NA; abundance: few; CDR3aa: CSVAAGPSEQYF; CDR3nt: TGCAGCGTTGCTGCGGGGCCCAGCGAGCAGTACTTC
v_gene: TRBV6-1; j_gene: TRBJ2-5; d_gene: NA; abundance: NA; CDR3aa: CARGLGGRDPETQYF; CDR3nt: TGTGCCAGGGGGCTCGGTGGACGGGACCCAGAGACGCAGTACTTC
v_gene: TRBV12-3/TRBV12-4; j_gene: TRBJ2-7; d_gene: NA; abundance: NA; CDR3aa: CASSRNYEQYF; CDR3nt: TGTGCCAGCAGCCGTAACTACGAGCAGTACTTC
v_gene: TRBV19; j_gene: TRBJ2-2; d_gene: NA; abundance: NA; CDR3aa: CASNPSAGLNTGELFF; CDR3nt: TGTGCCAGTAACCCGAGTGCGGGATTGAACACCGGGGAGCTGTTTTTT
v_gene: TRBV6-1; j_gene: TRBJ2-1; d_gene: NA; abundance: NA; CDR3aa: CASSEVDSYNEQFF; CDR3nt: TGTGCCAGCAGTGAAGTGGACTCGTACAATGAGCAGTTCTTC
v_gene: TRBV7-2; j_gene: TRBJ1-1; d_gene: TRBD1; abundance: few; CDR3aa: CASSRGQGTNTEAFF; CDR3nt: TGTGCCAGCAGCCGAGGACAGGGTACGAACACTGAAGCTTTCTTT
v_gene: TRBV6-1; j_gene: TRBJ2-1; d_gene: TRBD2; abundance: NA; CDR3aa: CASSRQSGSNLYEQFF; CDR3nt: TGTGCCAGCAGTCGCCAAAGCGGGAGTAATCTTTATGAGCAGTTCTTC
v_gene: TRBV6-1; j_gene: TRBJ2-4; d_gene: NA; abundance: NA; CDR3aa: CASRVLPGKDIQYF; CDR3nt: TGTGCCAGCAGGGTACTGCCAGGCAAAGACATTCAGTACTTC
v_gene: TRBV6-1; j_gene: TRBJ2-4; d_gene: TRBD1; abundance: few; CDR3aa: CASSPRQGAADIQYF; CDR3nt: TGTGCCAGCAGTCCGAGGCAGGGGGCAGCGGACATTCAGTACTTC
v_gene: TRBV7-2; j_gene: TRBJ1-2; d_gene: TRBD1; abundance: NA; CDR3aa: CASSTRTGGGYTF; CDR3nt: TGTGCCAGCAGCACCCGGACAGGTGGGGGCTACACCTTC
v_gene: TRBV6-1; j_gene: TRBJ2-7; d_gene: TRBD1; abundance: NA; CDR3aa: CASSGQTTGASYEQYF; CDR3nt: TGTGCCAGCAGTGGGCAGACTACAGGGGCCTCCTACGAGCAGTACTTC
v_gene: TRBV6-1; j_gene: TRBJ2-7; d_gene: NA; abundance: NA; CDR3aa: CASTPGDTPFEQYF; CDR3nt: TGTGCCAGCACCCCAGGGGATACTCCCTTCGAGCAGTACTTC
v_gene: TRBV6-1; j_gene: TRBJ2-3; d_gene: TRBD1; abundance: NA; CDR3aa: CASSRTGTGGRDTQYF; CDR3nt: TGTGCCAGCAGTCGAACCGGGACAGGGGGCAGAGATACGCAGTATTTT
v_gene: TRBV6-1; j_gene: TRBJ1-6; d_gene: NA; abundance: NA; CDR3aa: CASRLTGLSSPLHF; CDR3nt: TGTGCCAGCAGACTGACTGGGCTTAGCTCACCCCTCCACTTT
v_gene: TRBV12-3/TRBV12-4; j_gene: TRBJ2-1; d_gene: TRBD1; abundance: NA; CDR3aa: CASSLALGQGPYNEQFF; CDR3nt: TGTGCCAGCAGTTTAGCGTTGGGACAGGGACCCTACAATGAGCAGTTCTTC
v_gene: TRBV6-1; j_gene: TRBJ2-5; d_gene: TRBD2; abundance: NA; CDR3aa: CASSSGTGGGPLSTDTQYF; CDR3nt: TGTGCCAGCAGTAGTGGGACGGGCGGGGGGCCTCTGAGCACAGATACCCAGTACTTC
v_gene: TRBV6-1; j_gene: TRBJ2-5; d_gene: TRBD1; abundance: few; CDR3aa: CASSEPGQGETQYF; CDR3nt: TGTGCCAGCAGTGAACCGGGACAGGGAGAGACCCAGTACTTC
v_gene: TRBV6-1; j_gene: TRBJ2-1; d_gene: TRBD2; abundance: NA; CDR3aa: CASRAGTSGLRSGNEQFF; CDR3nt: TGTGCCAGCAGGGCCGGGACTAGCGGCCTCCGGAGTGGAAATGAGCAGTTCTTC
v_gene: TRBV11-2; j_gene: TRBJ2-7; d_gene: TRBD1; abundance: NA; CDR3aa: CASSLRGQGAHEQYF; CDR3nt: TGTGCCAGCAGCTTAAGGGGACAGGGGGCCCACGAGCAGTACTTC
v_gene: TRBV10-1; j_gene: TRBJ2-1; d_gene: NA; abundance: few; CDR3aa: CASSGGPGYGGQYETQFF; CDR3nt: TGCGCCAGCAGTGGGGGCCCAGGCTACGGGGGACAGTATGAGACCCAGTTCTTC
v_gene: TRBV3-1; j_gene: TRBJ2-1; d_gene: NA; abundance: few; CDR3aa: CASSLGLGSYNEQFF; CDR3nt: TGTGCCAGCAGCCTCGGCCTAGGTTCCTACAATGAGCAGTTCTTC
v_gene: TRBV6-5; j_gene: TRBJ2-2; d_gene: NA; abundance: NA; CDR3aa: CASSYSGPGELFF; CDR3nt: TGTGCCAGCAGTTATTCGGGCCCTGGGGAGCTGTTTTTT
v_gene: TRBV6-1; j_gene: TRBJ2-3; d_gene: NA; abundance: NA; CDR3aa: CASSQLARVRGKDTQYF; CDR3nt: TGTGCCAGCAGTCAGTTGGCGAGGGTAAGGGGCAAAGATACGCAGTATTTC
v_gene: TRBV6-1; j_gene: TRBJ2-1; d_gene: TRBD2; abundance: NA; CDR3aa: CASSVSSGRHNEQFF; CDR3nt: TGTGCCAGCAGTGTTTCTAGCGGGAGACACAATGAGCAGTTCTTC
v_gene: TRBV12-3/TRBV12-4; j_gene: TRBJ1-1; d_gene: NA; abundance: NA; CDR3aa: CASSPRTGLNTEAFF; CDR3nt: TGTGCCAGCAGTCCACGTACAGGGCTGAACACTGAAGCTTTCTTT
v_gene: TRBV6-1; j_gene: TRBJ1-1; d_gene: TRBD1; abundance: NA; CDR3aa: CATRNRGPNTEAFF; CDR3nt: TGTGCCACCAGGAACAGGGGTCCGAACACTGAAGCTTTCTTT